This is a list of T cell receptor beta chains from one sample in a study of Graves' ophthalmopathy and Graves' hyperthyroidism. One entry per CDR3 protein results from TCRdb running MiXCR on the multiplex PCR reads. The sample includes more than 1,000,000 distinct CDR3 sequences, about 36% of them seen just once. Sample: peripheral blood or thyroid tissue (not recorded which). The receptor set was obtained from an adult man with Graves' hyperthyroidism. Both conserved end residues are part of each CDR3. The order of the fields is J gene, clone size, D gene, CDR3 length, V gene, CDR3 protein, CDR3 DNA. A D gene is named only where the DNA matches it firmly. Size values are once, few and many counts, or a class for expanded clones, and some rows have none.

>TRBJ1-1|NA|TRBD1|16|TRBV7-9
CASSFPRDSWRTEAFF
TGTGCCAGCAGCTTCCCAAGGGACAGCTGGAGAACTGAAGCTTTCTTT
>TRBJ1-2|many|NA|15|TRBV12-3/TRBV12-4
CASTKRAVANYGYTF
TGTGCCAGCACCAAACGGGCCGTAGCTAACTATGGCTACACCTTC
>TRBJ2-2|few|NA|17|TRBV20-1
CSASLPMGRENTGELFF
TGCAGTGCTAGCCTACCTATGGGGCGAGAGAACACCGGGGAGCTGTTTTTT
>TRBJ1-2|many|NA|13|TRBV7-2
CASSLGAGGGYTF
TGTGCCAGCAGCTTAGGCGCGGGGGGTGGCTACACCTTC
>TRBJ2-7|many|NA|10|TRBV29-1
CSVVTYEQYF
TGCAGCGTTGTGACCTACGAGCAGTACTTC
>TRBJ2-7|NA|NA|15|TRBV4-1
CASSQEQRSSYEQYF
TGCGCCAGCAGCCAAGAACAGAGGAGCTCCTACGAGCAGTACTTC
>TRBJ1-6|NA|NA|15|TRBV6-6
CASNKRQNTNSPLHF
TGTGCCAGCAACAAAAGACAGAACACTAATTCACCCCTCCACTTT
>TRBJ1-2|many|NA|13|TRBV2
CASSEQGNYGYTF
TGTGCCAGCAGTGAACAGGGGAACTATGGCTACACCTTC
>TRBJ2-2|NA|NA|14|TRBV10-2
CASSRVQGSGELFF
TGTGCCAGCAGCCGTGTACAGGGATCCGGGGAGCTGTTTTTT
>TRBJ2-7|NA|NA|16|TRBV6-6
CASSTLERQLIYEQYF
TGTGCCAGCAGCACCCTTGAAAGACAATTAATCTACGAGCAGTACTTC
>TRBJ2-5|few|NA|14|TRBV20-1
CSAAPSSYQETQYF
TGCAGTGCCGCCCCATCCTCGTACCAAGAGACCCAGTACTTC
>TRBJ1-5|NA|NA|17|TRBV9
CASSVPAGGGNGQPQHF
TGTGCCAGCAGCGTACCAGCCGGGGGGGGAAATGGTCAGCCCCAGCATTTT
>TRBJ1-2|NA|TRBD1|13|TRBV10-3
CAISVGTAYGYTF
TGTGCCATCAGTGTTGGGACAGCCTATGGCTACACCTTC
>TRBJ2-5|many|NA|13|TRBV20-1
CSAGGGTQETQYF
TGCAGTGCGGGAGGGGGGACGCAGGAGACCCAGTACTTC
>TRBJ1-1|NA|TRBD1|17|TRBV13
CASSSPGQGVTNTEAFF
TGTGCCAGCAGCTCTCCGGGACAGGGGGTAACAAACACTGAAGCTTTCTTT
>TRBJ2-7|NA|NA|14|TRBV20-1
CSVNPRVTDYEQYF
TGCAGTGTCAACCCCAGGGTCACGGATTACGAGCAGTACTTC
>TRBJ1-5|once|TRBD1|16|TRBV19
CASSETGTSAQQPQHF
TGTGCCAGTAGCGAGACAGGGACGTCGGCGCAACAGCCCCAGCATTTT
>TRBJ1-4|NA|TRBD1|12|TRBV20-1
CSASDRGEKLFF
TGCAGTGCTTCGGACAGGGGAGAAAAACTGTTTTTT
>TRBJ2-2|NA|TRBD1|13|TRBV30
CAWSPTGTGELFF
TGTGCCTGGAGTCCGACAGGGACCGGGGAGCTGTTTTTT
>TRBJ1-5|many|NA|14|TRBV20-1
CSARKAVFNQPQHF
TGCAGTGCTAGAAAGGCGGTCTTTAATCAGCCCCAGCATTTT
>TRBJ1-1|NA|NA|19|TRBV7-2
CASSSQSWGNMLAHTEAFF
TGTGCCAGCAGCTCCCAATCCTGGGGAAACATGTTAGCGCACACTGAAGCTTTCTTT
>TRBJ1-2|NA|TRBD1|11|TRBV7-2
CASKRDSGYTF
TGTGCCAGCAAACGGGACAGTGGCTACACCTTC
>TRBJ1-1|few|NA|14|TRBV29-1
CSVETRESDTEAFF
TGCAGCGTTGAAACTAGGGAGTCGGACACTGAAGCTTTCTTT
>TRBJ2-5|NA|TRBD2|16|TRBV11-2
CTSTYSGGAPQETQYF
TGTACCAGCACCTATAGCGGGGGGGCCCCCCAAGAGACCCAGTACTTC
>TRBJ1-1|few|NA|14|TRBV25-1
CASSSRLTSGEAFF
TGTGCCAGCAGTTCTCGGCTTACCAGTGGTGAAGCTTTCTTT
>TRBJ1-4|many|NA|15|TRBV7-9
CASSSYRSTNEKLFF
TGTGCCAGCAGCAGCTACAGGTCAACTAATGAAAAACTGTTTTTT
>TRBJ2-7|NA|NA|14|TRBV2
CASSTGWNSHEQYF
TGTGCCAGCAGTACCGGATGGAACTCCCACGAGCAGTACTTC
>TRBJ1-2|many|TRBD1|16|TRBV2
CASLLDRDTTNYGYTF
TGTGCCAGCCTCCTCGACAGGGATACTACTAACTATGGCTACACCTTC
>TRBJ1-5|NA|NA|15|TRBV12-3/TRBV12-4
CASSLTPGSNQPQHF
TGTGCCAGCAGTTTAACACCAGGGAGCAATCAGCCCCAGCATTTT
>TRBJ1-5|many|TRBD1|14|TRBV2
CASSEGRGILPQHF
TGTGCCAGCAGTGAAGGCAGGGGGATACTACCCCAGCATTTT
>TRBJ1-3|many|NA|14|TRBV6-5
CASSYSSGGNTIYF
TGTGCCAGCAGTTACTCGAGTGGGGGCAACACCATATATTTT
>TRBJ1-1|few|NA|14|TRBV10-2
CASRSSGMNTEAFF
TGTGCCAGCAGGAGCTCAGGGATGAACACTGAAGCTTTCTTT
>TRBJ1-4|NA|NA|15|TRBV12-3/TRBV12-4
CASSLFRVSREKLFF
TGTGCCAGCAGTTTATTCAGGGTCTCCCGGGAAAAACTGTTTTTT
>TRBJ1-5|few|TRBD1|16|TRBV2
CASRDSLPFSNQPQHF
TGTGCCAGCCGGGACAGCCTTCCTTTTAGCAATCAGCCCCAGCATTTT
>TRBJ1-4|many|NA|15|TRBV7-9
CASSLAMSGDEKLFF
TGTGCCAGCAGCTTAGCGATGTCGGGGGATGAAAAACTGTTTTTT
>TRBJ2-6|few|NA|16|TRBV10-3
CAIGGEYMGGANVLTF
TGTGCCATCGGCGGGGAATATATGGGGGGGGCCAACGTCCTGACTTTC
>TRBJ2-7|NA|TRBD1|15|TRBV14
CASSQVQGASYEQYF
TGTGCCAGCAGCCAAGTTCAGGGGGCATCCTACGAGCAGTACTTC
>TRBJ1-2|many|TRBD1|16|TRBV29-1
CSGALTQGGSNYGYTF
TGCAGCGGCGCCTTGACACAGGGGGGATCTAACTATGGCTACACCTTC
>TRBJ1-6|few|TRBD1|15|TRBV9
CASSVEGQGNSPLHF
TGTGCCAGCAGCGTAGAAGGACAGGGAAACTCACCCCTCCACTTT
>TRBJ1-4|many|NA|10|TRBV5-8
CASSFEKLFF
TGTGCCAGCAGCTTTGAAAAACTGTTTTTT
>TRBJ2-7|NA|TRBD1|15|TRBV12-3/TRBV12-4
CASRVPGGAGNEQYF
TGTGCCAGCAGGGTACCAGGGGGCGCAGGCAACGAGCAGTACTTC
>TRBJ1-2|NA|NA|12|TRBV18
CASSQPDYGCTF
TGTGCCAGCTCACAGCCTGACTATGGCTGCACCTTC
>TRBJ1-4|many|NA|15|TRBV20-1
CSAREAGATNEKLFF
TGCAGTGCTAGAGAGGCAGGGGCAACTAATGAAAAACTGTTTTTT
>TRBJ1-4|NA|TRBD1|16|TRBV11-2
CASSLEDGTGREKLFF
TGTGCCAGCAGCTTAGAGGATGGGACAGGGAGAGAAAAACTGTTTTTT
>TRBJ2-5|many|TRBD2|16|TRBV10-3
CAISDRSSGNQETQYF
TGTGCCATCAGTGATCGATCTAGCGGAAATCAAGAGACCCAGTACTTC
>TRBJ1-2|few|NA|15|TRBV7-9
CASRPPADTTGGYTF
TGTGCCAGCAGACCTCCCGCGGACACTACGGGAGGCTACACCTTC
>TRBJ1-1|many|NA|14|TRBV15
CATSRGQSNTEAFF
TGTGCCACCAGCAGAGGTCAATCCAACACTGAAGCTTTCTTT
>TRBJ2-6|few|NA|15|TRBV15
CATSSREQGANVLTF
TGTGCCACCAGCAGTCGGGAACAGGGGGCCAACGTCCTGACTTTC
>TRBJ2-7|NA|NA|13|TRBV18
CASSPPLSSEQYF
TGTGCCAGCTCACCACCGTTGTCCTCCGAGCAGTACTTC
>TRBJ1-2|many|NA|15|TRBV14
CASSQAGEEYYGYTF
TGTGCCAGCAGCCAAGCCGGCGAAGAATACTATGGCTACACCTTC
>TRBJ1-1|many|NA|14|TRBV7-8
CASSPLRLNTEAFF
TGTGCCAGCAGCCCTTTACGGCTGAACACTGAAGCTTTCTTT
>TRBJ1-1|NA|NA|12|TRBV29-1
CSVRLAKTEAFF
TGCAGCGTTCGCCTAGCGAAGACTGAAGCTTTCTTT
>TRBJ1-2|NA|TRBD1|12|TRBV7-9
CARQTGEYGYTF
TGTGCTAGGCAGACAGGGGAATATGGCTACACCTTC
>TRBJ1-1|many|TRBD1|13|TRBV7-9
CASSLDGGGWAFF
TGTGCCAGCAGCTTAGATGGAGGGGGCTGGGCTTTCTTT
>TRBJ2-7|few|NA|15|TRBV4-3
CASSQERIGLTEQYF
TGCGCCAGCAGCCAAGAAAGGATTGGGTTAACGGAGCAGTACTTC